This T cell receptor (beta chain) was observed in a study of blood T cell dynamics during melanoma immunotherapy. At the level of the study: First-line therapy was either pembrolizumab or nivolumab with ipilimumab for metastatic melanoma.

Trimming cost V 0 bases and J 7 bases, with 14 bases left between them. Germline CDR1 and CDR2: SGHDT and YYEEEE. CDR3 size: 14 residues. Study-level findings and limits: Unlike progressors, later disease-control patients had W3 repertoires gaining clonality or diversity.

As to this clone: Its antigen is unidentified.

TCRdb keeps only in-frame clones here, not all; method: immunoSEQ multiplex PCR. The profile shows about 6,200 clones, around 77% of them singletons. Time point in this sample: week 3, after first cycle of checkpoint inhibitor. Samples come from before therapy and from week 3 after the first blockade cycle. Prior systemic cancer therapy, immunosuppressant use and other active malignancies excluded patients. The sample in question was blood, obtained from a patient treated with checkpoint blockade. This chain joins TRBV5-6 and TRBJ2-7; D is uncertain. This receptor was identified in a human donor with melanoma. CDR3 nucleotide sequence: TGTGCCAGCAGCTTGGCGGTGGGGATCGGGGAGCAGTACTTC. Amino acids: CASSLAVGIGEQYF.